A selection of T cell receptor beta chains follows, all from one sample in a study of response to subunit inactivated influenza vaccine. From the RT-PCR reads, TCRdb called clonotypes with MiXCR, one entry per CDR3 protein. The sample contains about 540,000 distinct CDR3 sequences, around a quarter of which appear only once. These records were also assigned to another study, of T cells expressing NK-cell markers.

Here the sequenced sample was CD4+ T cells sorted from PBMCs, taken 11 to 12 days after vaccination. The source of these receptors is a man aged 50 to 60 who received an inactivated influenza vaccine. CDR3s include the opening cysteine and the closing phenylalanine or tryptophan. D genes are given only for firm matches. Expanded clones are given a class, and other clones once, few, many or no size at all.

D	V	size	J	CDR3	DNA
.	TRBV7-2	.	TRBJ2-2	CASSQANLGNTGGLFF	TGTGCCAGCAGCCAAGCGAACCTCGGGAACACCGGGGGGCTGTTTTTT
.	TRBV5-5	.	TRBJ1-2	CASSLSQETYGYTF	TGTGCCAGCAGCTTGTCCCAGGAGACCTATGGCTACACCTTC
.	TRBV6-6	.	TRBJ1-2	CASSSASKGYTF	TGTGCCAGCAGTTCAGCTTCAAAGGGCTACACCTTC
TRBD2	TRBV4-2	few	TRBJ2-5	CASSQDRSGGGETQYF	TGTGCCAGCAGCCAAGATCGCAGCGGGGGAGGAGAGACCCAGTACTTC
TRBD1	TRBV7-8	.	TRBJ2-2	CASSPQGQVNTGELFF	TGTGCCAGCAGCCCGCAGGGACAGGTGAACACCGGGGAGCTGTTTTTT
.	TRBV9	few	TRBJ1-2	CASSKQGINYGYTF	TGTGCCAGCAGCAAGCAGGGGATTAACTATGGCTACACCTTC
.	TRBV20-1	.	TRBJ2-7	CSALTGDEQYF	TGCAGTGCTCTTACTGGGGACGAGCAGTACTTC
.	TRBV6-5	few	TRBJ1-2	CASSYDIQGAIYGYTF	TGTGCCAGCAGTTACGATATTCAGGGAGCTATCTATGGCTACACCTTC
TRBD1	TRBV4-1	few	TRBJ2-7	CASSQDPRGQVEQYF	TGCGCCAGCAGCCAAGATCCCAGGGGGCAGGTCGAGCAGTACTTC
TRBD2	TRBV6-1	few	TRBJ2-7	CASRGLAGGSSYEQYF	TGTGCCAGCAGAGGACTAGCGGGAGGAAGCTCCTACGAGCAGTACTTC
.	TRBV12-3/TRBV12-4	.	TRBJ2-2	CASNLLGTGELFF	TGTGCCAGCAACCTCTTAGGGACCGGGGAGCTGTTTTTT
.	TRBV5-1	few	TRBJ2-3	CASSLEERYTDTQYF	TGCGCCAGCAGCTTGGAAGAAAGGTACACAGATACGCAGTATTTT
.	TRBV19	.	TRBJ1-1	CASSIDRGGTEAFF	TGTGCCAGTAGTATAGATCGGGGGGGCACTGAAGCTTTCTTT
TRBD1	TRBV5-1	few	TRBJ1-6	CASSLTPGQGYSYNSPLHF	TGCGCCAGCAGCTTGACTCCGGGACAGGGTTACTCCTATAATTCACCCCTCCACTTT
.	TRBV20-1	.	TRBJ2-1	CSAGKHKREQFF	TGCAGTGCTGGAAAACACAAGCGGGAGCAGTTCTTC
.	TRBV5-1	.	TRBJ2-3	CASSSILTDTQYF	TGCGCCAGCAGCTCAATCCTCACAGATACGCAGTATTTT
.	TRBV7-2	.	TRBJ2-2	CASSLGSVDTGELFF	TGTGCCAGCAGCTTAGGGAGTGTTGACACCGGGGAGCTGTTTTTT
.	TRBV4-3	many	TRBJ2-1	CASSQGLEGRGEQFF	TGCGCCAGCAGCCAAGGTCTAGAAGGGCGTGGTGAGCAGTTCTTC
.	TRBV6-1	.	TRBJ2-3	CASSILGGATDTQYF	TGTGCCAGCAGCATACTAGGGGGGGCCACAGATACGCAGTATTTT
.	TRBV12-3/TRBV12-4	many	TRBJ1-2	CASRGGSPSDGYTF	TGTGCCAGCAGGGGGGGTAGTCCAAGCGATGGCTACACCTTC
.	TRBV20-1	many	TRBJ2-1	CSAPGQNNEQFF	TGCAGTGCTCCAGGGCAGAACAATGAGCAGTTCTTC
.	TRBV15	.	TRBJ2-3	CATSRSLLADTQYF	TGTGCCACCAGCAGGTCCTTACTAGCAGATACGCAGTATTTT
TRBD1	TRBV9	.	TRBJ2-7	CASSAAGTGIDEQYF	TGTGCCAGCAGCGCGGCCGGGACAGGGATCGACGAGCAGTACTTC
TRBD1	TRBV29-1	many	TRBJ2-5	CSVGGRGTTETQYF	TGCAGCGTTGGGGGCAGGGGGACCACGGAGACCCAGTACTTC
TRBD1	TRBV7-7	.	TRBJ2-7	CASSPSGQFGEQYF	TGTGCCAGCAGCCCTTCGGGACAGTTTGGCGAGCAGTACTTC
TRBD2	TRBV27	few	TRBJ2-1	CASVPGVAGVSNEQFF	TGTGCCAGCGTTCCGGGCGTGGCGGGAGTATCCAATGAGCAGTTCTTC
.	TRBV6-1	few	TRBJ2-5	CASSEAIGQGKKTQYF	TGTGCCAGCAGTGAAGCGATCGGGCAGGGAAAAAAGACCCAGTACTTC
TRBD1	TRBV7-9	few	TRBJ2-5	CASSPSKATGDRETQYF	TGTGCCAGCAGCCCTTCCAAGGCTACAGGGGATAGAGAGACCCAGTACTTC
TRBD1	TRBV5-1	.	TRBJ2-1	CASSLEQGGNNEQFF	TGCGCCAGCAGCTTGGAACAGGGGGGAAACAATGAGCAGTTCTTC
.	TRBV7-2	.	TRBJ2-7	CTSSLSGYEQYF	TGTACCAGCAGCTTAAGTGGCTACGAGCAGTACTTC
TRBD1	TRBV5-1	.	TRBJ2-7	CASSSYRDSSYEQYF	TGCGCCAGCAGCTCCTACCGGGACAGTTCCTACGAGCAGTACTTC
.	TRBV30	.	TRBJ1-2	CAWSLTTDHDTF	TGTGCCTGGAGTCTAACGACAGACCATGACACCTTC
.	TRBV28	.	TRBJ2-5	CASAGETQYF	TGTGCCAGCGCGGGGGAGACCCAGTACTTC
TRBD2	TRBV4-3	.	TRBJ2-5	CASSQESYTGGAETQYF	TGCGCCAGCAGCCAAGAATCCTATACGGGGGGGGCGGAGACCCAGTACTTC
TRBD2	TRBV11-1	.	TRBJ2-1	CASSLMGAGEEVQFF	TGTGCCAGCAGCTTAATGGGAGCGGGAGAAGAAGTGCAGTTCTTC
.	TRBV30	few	TRBJ2-2	CAWSVRGYTGELFF	TGTGCCTGGAGTGTACGGGGTTATACCGGGGAGCTGTTTTTT
TRBD2	TRBV12-3/TRBV12-4	few	TRBJ2-7	CASKTSGDSYEQYF	TGTGCCAGCAAAACTAGCGGAGACTCCTACGAGCAGTACTTC
.	TRBV16	.	TRBJ1-5	CASSQSNGIGQPQHF	TGTGCCAGCAGCCAATCAAACGGGATAGGACAGCCCCAGCATTTT
.	TRBV19	.	TRBJ2-3	CASSVLPSRGTDTQYF	TGTGCCAGTAGTGTCCTTCCCAGCCGGGGCACAGATACGCAGTATTTT
TRBD2	TRBV5-6	.	TRBJ2-6	CASSGLAAGANVLTF	TGTGCCAGCAGTGGACTAGCTGCTGGGGCCAACGTCCTGACTTTC
TRBD2	TRBV20-1	.	TRBJ2-1	CSATSGSNTYNEQFF	TGCAGTGCTACAAGCGGGAGTAACACCTACAATGAGCAGTTCTTC
TRBD2	TRBV12-3/TRBV12-4	many	TRBJ2-5	CASSFSGGRQETQYF	TGTGCCAGCAGTTTCTCGGGAGGACGTCAAGAGACCCAGTACTTC
.	TRBV4-3	few	TRBJ2-5	CASSQRLKETQYF	TGCGCCAGCAGCCAACGGCTAAAAGAGACCCAGTACTTC
.	TRBV25-1	.	TRBJ1-1	CASSELRGDTEAFF	TGTGCCAGCAGTGAATTAAGGGGGGACACTGAAGCTTTCTTT
TRBD2	TRBV12-3/TRBV12-4	few	TRBJ2-2	CASSPGLAGGRLVGELFF	TGTGCCAGCAGTCCGGGACTAGCGGGGGGGCGATTGGTCGGGGAGCTGTTTTTT
.	TRBV6-2/TRBV6-3	.	TRBJ2-7	CASSYTGEQYF	TGTGCCAGCAGTTACACAGGCGAGCAGTACTTC
TRBD2	TRBV7-2	.	TRBJ2-1	CASSLAGTSGRAFEFF	TGTGCCAGCAGCTTAGCGGGGACTAGCGGGAGGGCGTTCGAGTTCTTC
.	TRBV7-2	.	TRBJ2-2	CASSKNNGGITGELFF	TGTGCCAGCAGTAAAAATAATGGCGGGATCACCGGGGAGCTGTTTTTT
.	TRBV7-6	.	TRBJ2-5	CASSPRLGRDETQYF	TGTGCCAGCAGCCCCCGACTAGGACGGGATGAGACCCAGTACTTC
TRBD2	TRBV25-1	.	TRBJ2-1	CASSEKLAANEQFF	TGTGCCAGCAGTGAAAAACTAGCGGCTAATGAGCAGTTCTTC
TRBD2	TRBV20-1	.	TRBJ2-1	CSASRGLAGRLNEQFF	TGCAGTGCTTCCCGTGGACTAGCGGGGCGCCTGAATGAGCAGTTCTTC
TRBD1	TRBV10-3	few	TRBJ1-5	CAISGGRQGGPQPQHF	TGTGCCATCAGTGGGGGCCGACAGGGGGGCCCTCAGCCCCAGCATTTT
.	TRBV12-3/TRBV12-4	.	TRBJ1-4	CASKNRDEKLFF	TGTGCCAGCAAAAACAGAGATGAAAAACTGTTTTTT
.	TRBV20-1	few	TRBJ2-2	CSARQQGGTGELFF	TGCAGTGCTAGACAGCAGGGAGGCACCGGGGAGCTGTTTTTT
.	TRBV18	.	TRBJ2-3	CASSPRYTSTDTQYF	TGTGCCAGCTCACCACGGTACACTAGCACAGATACGCAGTATTTT
TRBD2	TRBV20-1	few	TRBJ2-7	CSARDLLAGGRGKYEQYF	TGCAGTGCTAGAGATCTACTAGCGGGGGGCCGGGGTAAATACGAGCAGTACTTC
TRBD1	TRBV7-2	few	TRBJ1-2	CASSRSTGVGYGYTF	TGTGCCAGCAGCCGGTCGACAGGGGTGGGCTATGGCTACACCTTC